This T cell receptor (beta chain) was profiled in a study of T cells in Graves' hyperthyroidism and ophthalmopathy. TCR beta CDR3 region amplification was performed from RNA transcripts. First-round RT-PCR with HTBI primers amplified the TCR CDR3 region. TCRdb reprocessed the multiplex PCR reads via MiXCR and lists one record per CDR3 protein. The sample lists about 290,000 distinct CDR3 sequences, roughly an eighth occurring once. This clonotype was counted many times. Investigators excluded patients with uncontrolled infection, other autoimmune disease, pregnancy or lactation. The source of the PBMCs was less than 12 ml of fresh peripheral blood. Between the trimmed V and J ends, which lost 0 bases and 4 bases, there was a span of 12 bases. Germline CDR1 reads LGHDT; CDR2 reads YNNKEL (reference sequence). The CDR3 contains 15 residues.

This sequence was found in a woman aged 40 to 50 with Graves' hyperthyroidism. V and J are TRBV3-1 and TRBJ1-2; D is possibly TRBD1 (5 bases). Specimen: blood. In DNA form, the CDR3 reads TGTGCCAGCAGCCAAGAGGGACGGCCTATCTATGGCTACACCTTC. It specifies CASSQEGRPIYGYTF.